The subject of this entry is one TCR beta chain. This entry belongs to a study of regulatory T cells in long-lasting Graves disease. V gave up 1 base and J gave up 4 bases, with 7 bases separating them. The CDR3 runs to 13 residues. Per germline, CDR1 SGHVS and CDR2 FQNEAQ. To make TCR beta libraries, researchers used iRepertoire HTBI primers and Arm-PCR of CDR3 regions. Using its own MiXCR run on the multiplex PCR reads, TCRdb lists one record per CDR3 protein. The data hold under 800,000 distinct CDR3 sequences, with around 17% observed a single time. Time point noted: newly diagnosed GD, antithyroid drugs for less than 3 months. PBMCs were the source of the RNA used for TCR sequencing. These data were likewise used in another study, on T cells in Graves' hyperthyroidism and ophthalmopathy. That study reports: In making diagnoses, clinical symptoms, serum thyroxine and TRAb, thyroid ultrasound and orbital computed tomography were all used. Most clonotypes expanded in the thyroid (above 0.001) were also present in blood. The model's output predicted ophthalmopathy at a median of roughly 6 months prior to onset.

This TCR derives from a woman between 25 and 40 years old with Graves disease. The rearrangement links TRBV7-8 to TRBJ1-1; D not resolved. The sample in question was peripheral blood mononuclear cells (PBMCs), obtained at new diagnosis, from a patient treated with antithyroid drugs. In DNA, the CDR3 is TGTGCCAGCAGCTTAGGAAAATCCACTGAAGCTTTCTTT. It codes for CASSLGKSTEAFF.